This T cell receptor (beta chain) was sequenced for a study of blood T cells in healthy people across ages. Trimming removed 4 bases from V and 2 bases from J, with 15 bases in between. CDR1 and CDR2 (germline): LGHNA, YNFKEQ. CDR3 length: 15 residues. PCR was performed a second time for about 7 to 11 cycles using a sample-barcoded 5' primer and a J-beta primer mix. TCRdb re-analysed the 5' RACE reads in MiXCR, keeping a single row per CDR3 protein. This sample has about 1.4 million distinct CDR3 sequences, with around 55% found just once. Study-wide findings and caveats: PBMCs went unsorted, and a conclusive naive versus antigen-experienced comparison was therefore prevented. Donors of long life had a larger count of naive CD4+ cells and greater diversity than aged donors.

Of note for this clonotype: Its antigen is currently unknown.

PBMCs, at least 7 million per sample, were isolated. Material: blood. The chain carries TRBV4-2 and TRBJ2-7; no reliable D call. This clonotype was sampled from a man between 18 and 35 years old in good health. The CDR3: CASSLGRDSPYEQYF. The CDR3 coding sequence is TGTGCCAGCAGCCTCGGAAGAGATAGCCCCTACGAGCAGTACTTC.